A selection of T cell receptor beta chains follows, all from one sample in a study of blood T cell repertoires in COVID-19. Profiled with immunoSEQ multiplex PCR; TCRdb holds only in-frame clones, not every one. Among 200,000 or so clones listed, roughly four fifths were seen once. Sequencing input: PBMCs or T cells enriched from blood (not recorded which). The receptors were sampled from a woman aged 40 to 50 with acute COVID-19. Each CDR3 is given with its conserved first and last residue. D genes are given only for firm matches. Some rows mark clone size as missing; the rest say once, few, many or name a class of expanded clone.

clone_size	v_call	j_call	d_call	cdr3_aa	cdr3_nt
-	TRBV10-2	TRBJ2-3	-	CASSEIGVGGPDTQYF	TGCGCCAGCAGTGAGATTGGGGTGGGGGGGCCAGATACGCAGTATTTT
-	TRBV6-2/TRBV6-3	TRBJ2-7	TRBD2	CASSLAGGPYEQYF	TGTGCCAGCAGTCTAGCGGGAGGCCCCTACGAGCAGTACTTC
medium-sized	TRBV6-2/TRBV6-3	TRBJ1-5	-	CASSYNSPQHF	TGTGCCAGCAGTTATAATTCGCCCCAGCATTTT
-	TRBV27	TRBJ2-1	TRBD2	CASSGTSLLGAYNEQFF	TGTGCCAGCTCCGGGACTAGCCTTTTAGGAGCCTACAATGAGCAGTTCTTC
-	TRBV20-1	TRBJ1-5	TRBD1	CSASPGQRHQPQHF	TGCAGTGCTAGTCCGGGACAGCGGCATCAGCCCCAGCATTTT
few	TRBV10-1	TRBJ2-7	-	CASSGGLLSEQYF	TGCGCCAGCAGTGGGGGACTTCTGAGCGAGCAGTACTTC
-	TRBV15	TRBJ2-7	-	CATSRGIGAFSYEQYF	TGTGCCACCAGCAGAGGTATAGGAGCGTTCTCCTACGAGCAGTACTTC
-	TRBV10-1	TRBJ2-2	-	CASSEDKGLTGELFF	TGCGCCAGCAGTGAGGACAAGGGGCTAACCGGGGAGCTGTTTTTT
-	TRBV7-8	TRBJ1-2	TRBD1	CASSPGGANYGYTF	TGTGCCAGCAGCCCAGGGGGCGCAAACTATGGCTACACCTTC
-	TRBV4-3	TRBJ2-3	TRBD2	CASSQEAALAGGPLSDTQYF	TGCGCCAGCAGCCAAGAAGCTGCACTAGCGGGGGGGCCTTTGTCAGATACGCAGTATTTT
once	TRBV7-2	TRBJ1-5	-	CASSSRVGNQPQHF	TGTGCCAGCAGCTCCAGGGTAGGCAATCAGCCCCAGCATTTT
-	TRBV4-3	TRBJ2-5	TRBD1	CASSQDFETGGPISKTQYF	TGCGCCAGCAGCCAAGATTTCGAGACAGGGGGTCCTATTAGTAAGACCCAGTACTTC
-	TRBV1	TRBJ2-3	-	CTSSQTSGGDPSTDTQYF	TGCACCAGCAGCCAAACTAGCGGGGGGGATCCTAGCACAGATACGCAGTATTTT
-	TRBV6-4	TRBJ2-1	-	CASTNLGDEQFF	TGTGCCAGCACCAATCTAGGGGATGAGCAGTTCTTC
many	TRBV13	TRBJ2-3	TRBD2	CASSLGGIAGVGPDTQYF	TGTGCCAGCAGCTTAGGCGGGATAGCGGGAGTGGGCCCAGATACGCAGTATTTT
once	TRBV30	TRBJ1-4	-	CAWMENEKLFF	TGTGCCTGGATGGAGAACGAAAAACTGTTTTTT
-	TRBV27	TRBJ2-3	-	CESHGKVDTQYF	TGTGAAAGTCACGGGAAAGTAGATACGCAGTATTTT
-	TRBV27	TRBJ1-6	-	CASSRGQTKSPLHF	TGTGCCAGCAGCCGCGGACAGACCAAGTCACCCCTCCACTTT
-	TRBV28	TRBJ1-1	-	CASRSTGSLGTEAFF	TGTGCCAGCAGGTCCACAGGGAGTCTCGGCACTGAAGCTTTCTTT
-	TRBV29-1	TRBJ1-1	-	CSVSSSGGATEAFF	TGCAGCGTTTCAAGCTCGGGCGGGGCCACTGAAGCTTTCTTT
-	TRBV10-2	TRBJ2-7	-	CASSPLLTGTYEQYF	TGCGCCAGCAGTCCTTTATTGACGGGAACCTACGAGCAGTACTTC
once	TRBV9	TRBJ1-6	TRBD1	CASSTRQGSSPLHF	TGTGCCAGCAGCACCCGACAGGGTAGTTCACCCCTCCACTTT
-	TRBV3-1/TRBV3-2	TRBJ2-1	TRBD2	CASSSLAGVYNEQFF	TGTGCCAGCAGCTCACTAGCGGGGGTGTACAATGAGCAGTTCTTC
-	TRBV30	TRBJ2-1	TRBD1	CAWFPQGASYNEQFF	TGTGCCTGGTTCCCACAGGGGGCCTCCTACAATGAGCAGTTCTTC
-	TRBV6-5	TRBJ1-4	-	CASSYLGQLREKLFF	TGTGCCAGCAGTTACCTCGGACAGTTGAGGGAAAAACTGTTTTTT
-	TRBV6-5	TRBJ2-3	-	CASRLATSTDTQYF	TGTGCCAGCAGGCTAGCGACTAGCACAGATACGCAGTATTTT
-	TRBV28	TRBJ2-1	TRBD2	CASREPGLAGDEQFF	TGTGCCAGCAGGGAGCCGGGACTAGCGGGAGACGAGCAGTTCTTC
-	TRBV3-1/TRBV3-2	TRBJ2-7	TRBD2	CASSLGSSGSTAEQYF	TGTGCCAGCAGCCTAGGGAGTAGCGGGAGTACGGCCGAGCAGTACTTC
-	TRBV30	TRBJ1-1	TRBD1	CATTGQGARTEAFF	TGTGCCACCACGGGACAGGGGGCTCGCACTGAAGCTTTCTTT
-	TRBV29-1	TRBJ1-1	TRBD1	CSGQQGVTEAFF	TGCAGCGGGCAACAGGGGGTTACTGAAGCTTTCTTT
-	TRBV4-2	TRBJ1-1	TRBD1	CASSLSPGGYNTEAFF	TGTGCCAGCAGCCTATCACCAGGGGGCTACAACACTGAAGCTTTCTTT
-	TRBV10-3	TRBJ1-5	TRBD1	CAISGDSPQPQHF	TGTGCCATCAGCGGGGACAGTCCTCAGCCCCAGCATTTT
-	TRBV25-1	TRBJ1-6	-	CASSESGYDSPLHF	TGTGCCAGCAGTGAATCGGGATACGATTCACCCCTCCACTTT
-	TRBV7-8	TRBJ1-6	-	CASSYFRVDSPLHF	TGTGCCAGCAGTTATTTCAGGGTTGATTCACCCCTCCACTTT
-	TRBV7-3	TRBJ2-7	-	CASSITSAGPYEQYF	TGTGCCAGCAGCATAACATCCGCGGGTCCCTACGAGCAGTACTTC
-	TRBV9	TRBJ1-2	-	CASSVGPTPSNYGYTF	TGTGCCAGCAGCGTAGGCCCTACTCCAAGTAACTATGGCTACACCTTC
-	TRBV6-4	TRBJ1-1	TRBD1	CASKQGAQNTEAFF	TGTGCCAGCAAACAGGGGGCGCAGAACACTGAAGCTTTCTTT
-	TRBV7-2	TRBJ2-7	TRBD2	CASSSQAGGYEQYF	TGTGCCAGCAGCTCCCAAGCGGGGGGTTACGAGCAGTACTTC
few	TRBV9	TRBJ2-1	TRBD2	CASSVAHGTTYNEQFF	TGTGCCAGCAGCGTAGCCCATGGGACTACTTACAATGAGCAGTTCTTC
-	TRBV12-5	TRBJ1-2	-	CASGPHPSQARDGYTF	TGTGCTAGTGGCCCTCATCCATCACAGGCTCGGGATGGCTACACCTTC
-	TRBV15	TRBJ1-1	-	CATSKGAGIMNTEAFF	TGTGCCACCAGCAAAGGGGCAGGGATAATGAACACTGAAGCTTTCTTT
-	TRBV14	TRBJ2-7	TRBD2	CASSQLTSVYEQYF	TGTGCCAGCAGCCAATTGACTAGCGTCTACGAGCAGTACTTC
-	TRBV4-3	TRBJ1-2	-	CASSLQVGATGGGYTF	TGCGCCAGCAGCCTCCAGGTCGGGGCGACCGGGGGTGGCTACACCTTC
-	TRBV27	TRBJ1-5	-	CASRTGSLVHF	TGTGCCAGCAGGACCGGGAGCCTAGTGCATTTT
once	TRBV5-5	TRBJ2-5	-	CASSLGQVGSGTQYF	TGTGCCAGCAGCTTGGGACAGGTGGGGTCAGGGACCCAGTACTTC
-	TRBV5-4	TRBJ1-4	TRBD1	CASSLGGQGPPNEKLFF	TGTGCCAGCAGCTTGGGTGGACAGGGGCCTCCTAATGAAAAACTGTTTTTT
-	TRBV27	TRBJ2-1	-	CASSLVPLALSSYNEQFF	TGTGCCAGCAGTTTAGTCCCACTAGCCTTGAGCTCCTACAATGAGCAGTTCTTC
-	TRBV6-5	TRBJ1-2	TRBD1	CASTRTGASYGYTF	TGTGCCAGCACAAGGACAGGGGCCTCTTATGGCTACACCTTC
once	TRBV5-6	TRBJ1-2	-	CASSLPGGSGGYTF	TGTGCCAGCAGCTTACCTGGCGGGAGCGGGGGCTACACCTTC
-	TRBV9	TRBJ1-1	-	CASSGARGGEFTEAFF	TGTGCCAGCAGCGGCGCTAGGGGCGGGGAGTTCACTGAAGCTTTCTTT
-	TRBV5-1	TRBJ1-2	TRBD1	CASSQGDGPYGYTF	TGCGCCAGCAGCCAGGGGGACGGACCATATGGCTACACCTTC
-	TRBV7-6	TRBJ2-1	TRBD2	CASSSTPSGGAVNEQFF	TGTGCCAGCAGCTCAACCCCGAGCGGGGGGGCTGTGAATGAGCAGTTCTTC
once	TRBV9	TRBJ2-5	TRBD1	CASSVGGGWETQYF	TGTGCCAGCAGCGTAGGAGGGGGCTGGGAGACCCAGTACTTC